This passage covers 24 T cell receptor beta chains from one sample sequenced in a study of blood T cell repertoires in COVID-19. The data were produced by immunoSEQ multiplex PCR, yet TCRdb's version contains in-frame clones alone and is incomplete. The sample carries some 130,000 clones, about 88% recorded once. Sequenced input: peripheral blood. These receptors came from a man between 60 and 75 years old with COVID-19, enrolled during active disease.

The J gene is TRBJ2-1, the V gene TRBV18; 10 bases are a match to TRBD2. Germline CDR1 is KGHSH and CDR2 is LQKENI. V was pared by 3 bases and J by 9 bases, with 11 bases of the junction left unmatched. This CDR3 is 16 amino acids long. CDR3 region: CASSPPLQREGSEQFF. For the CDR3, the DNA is TGTGCCAGCTCACCTCCCTTGCAGCGGGAGGGGAGTGAGCAGTTCTTC. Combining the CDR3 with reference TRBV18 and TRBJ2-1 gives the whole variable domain NAGVMQNPRHLVRRRGQEARLRCSPMKGHSHVYWYRQLPEEGLKFMVYLQKENIIDESGMPKERFSAEFPKEGPSILRIQQVVRGDSAAYFCASSPPLQREGSEQFFGPGTRLTVL.

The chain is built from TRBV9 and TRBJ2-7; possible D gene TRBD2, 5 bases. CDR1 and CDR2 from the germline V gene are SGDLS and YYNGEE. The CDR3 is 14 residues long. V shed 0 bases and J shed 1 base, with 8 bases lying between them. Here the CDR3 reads CASSVVAQSYEQYF. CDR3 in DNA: TGTGCCAGCAGCGTAGTAGCGCAGTCCTACGAGCAGTACTTC.

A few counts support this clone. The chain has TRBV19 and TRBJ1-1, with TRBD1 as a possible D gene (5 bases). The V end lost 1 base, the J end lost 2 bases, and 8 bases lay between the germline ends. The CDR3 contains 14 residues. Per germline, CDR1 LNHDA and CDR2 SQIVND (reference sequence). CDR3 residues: CASSIGRANTEAFF. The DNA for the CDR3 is TGTGCCAGTAGTATAGGCAGGGCTAACACTGAAGCTTTCTTT.

CDR3: CATSGAGESGYTF. The CDR3 coding sequence is TGTGCCACCAGTGGCGCAGGGGAGAGTGGCTACACCTTC. The J gene is TRBJ1-2, the V gene TRBV24-1, with TRBD1 as a possible D gene (6 bases). Trimming took off 5 bases at V and 7 bases at J, with 13 bases between the two ends. CDR3 size: 13 residues. The V gene's germline CDR1 is KGHDR and CDR2 SFDVKD.

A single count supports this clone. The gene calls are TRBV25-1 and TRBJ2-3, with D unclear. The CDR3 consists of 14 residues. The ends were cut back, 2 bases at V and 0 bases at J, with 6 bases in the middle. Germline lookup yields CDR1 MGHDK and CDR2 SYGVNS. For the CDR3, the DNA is TGTGCCAGCAGTGAAGCCAGAAGCACAGATACGCAGTATTTT. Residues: CASSEARSTDTQYF.

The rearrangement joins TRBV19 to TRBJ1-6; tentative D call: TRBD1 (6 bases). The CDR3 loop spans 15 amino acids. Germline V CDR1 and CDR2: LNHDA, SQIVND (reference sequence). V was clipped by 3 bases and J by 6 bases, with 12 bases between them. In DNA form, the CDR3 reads TGTGCCAGTAGTATGGAAAACAGGGTTAATTCACCCCTCCACTTT. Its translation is CASSMENRVNSPLHF.

Here the CDR3 reads CASRDRGRTEAFF. DNA of the CDR3: TGTGCCAGCAGGGACAGGGGGCGCACTGAAGCTTTCTTT. The rearrangement uses TRBV5-8 and TRBJ1-1; 11 bases are a match to TRBD1. Trimming removed 5 bases from V and 4 bases from J; junction bases left unmatched: 1. Germline V gene sequence: CDR1 SGHTS, CDR2 YDEGEE. The CDR3 length is 13 residues. The variable domain in full, with the rest retrieved from reference TRBV5-8 and TRBJ1-1, is EAGVTQSPTHLIKTRGQQATLRCSPISGHTSVYWYQQALGLGLQFLLWYDEGEERNRGNFPPRFSGRQFPNYSSELNVNALELEDSALYLCASRDRGRTEAFFGQGTRLTVV.

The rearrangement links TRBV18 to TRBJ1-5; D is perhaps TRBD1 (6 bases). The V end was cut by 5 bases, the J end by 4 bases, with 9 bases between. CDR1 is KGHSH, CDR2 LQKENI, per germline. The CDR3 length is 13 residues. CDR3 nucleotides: TGTGCCAGCTCAGAGGGGGGGAATCAGCCCCAGCATTTT. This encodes CASSEGGNQPQHF.

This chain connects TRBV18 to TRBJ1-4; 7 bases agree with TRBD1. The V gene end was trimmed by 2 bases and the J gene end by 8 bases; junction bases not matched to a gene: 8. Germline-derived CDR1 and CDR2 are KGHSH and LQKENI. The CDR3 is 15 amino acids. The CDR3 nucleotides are TGTGCCAGCTCACCAGACAGGGAAGCAGACGAAAAACTGTTTTTT. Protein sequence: CASSPDREADEKLFF.

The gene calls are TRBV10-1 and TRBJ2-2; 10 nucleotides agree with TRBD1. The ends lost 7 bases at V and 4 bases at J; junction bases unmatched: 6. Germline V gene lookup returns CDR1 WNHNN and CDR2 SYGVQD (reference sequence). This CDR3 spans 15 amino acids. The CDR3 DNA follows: TGCGCCAGCAAACCGGGACAGGGGAGCACCGGGGAGCTGTTTTTT. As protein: CASKPGQGSTGELFF.

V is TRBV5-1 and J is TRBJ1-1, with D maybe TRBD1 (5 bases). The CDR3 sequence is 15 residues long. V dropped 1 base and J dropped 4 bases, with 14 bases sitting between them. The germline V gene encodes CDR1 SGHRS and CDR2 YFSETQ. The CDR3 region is CASSLRGREGTEAFF. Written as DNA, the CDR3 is TGCGCCAGCAGCTTGCGTGGCAGGGAGGGCACTGAAGCTTTCTTT.

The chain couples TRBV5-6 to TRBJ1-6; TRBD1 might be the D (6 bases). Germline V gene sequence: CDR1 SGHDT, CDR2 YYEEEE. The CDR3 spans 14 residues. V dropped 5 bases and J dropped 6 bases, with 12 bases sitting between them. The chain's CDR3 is CASRQGFGNSPLHF. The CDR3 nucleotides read TGTGCCAGCAGACAGGGATTTGGTAATTCACCCCTCCACTTT.

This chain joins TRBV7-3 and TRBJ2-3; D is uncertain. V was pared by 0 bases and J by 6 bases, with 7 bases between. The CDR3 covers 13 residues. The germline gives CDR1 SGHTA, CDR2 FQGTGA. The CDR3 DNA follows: TGTGCCAGCAGCTTAACGTACTCGGATACGCAGTATTTT. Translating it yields CASSLTYSDTQYF.

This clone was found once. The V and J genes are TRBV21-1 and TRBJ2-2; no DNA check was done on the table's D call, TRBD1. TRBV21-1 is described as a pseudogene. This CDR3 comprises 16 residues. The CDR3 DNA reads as TGTGCCAGCAGCAAAAAGGAACAGGGCCCCCTCCGGGGAGCTGTTTTT. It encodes CASSKKEQGPLRGAVF.

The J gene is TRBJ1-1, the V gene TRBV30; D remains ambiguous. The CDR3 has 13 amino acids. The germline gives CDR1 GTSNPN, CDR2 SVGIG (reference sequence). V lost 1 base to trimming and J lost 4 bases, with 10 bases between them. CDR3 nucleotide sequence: TGTGCCTGGAGTGCTCAGGAGGGCACTGAAGCTTTCTTT. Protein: CAWSAQEGTEAFF.

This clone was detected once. CDR3 protein: CASSYSEKAGGTYNEQFF. The CDR3 DNA is TGCGCCAGCAGCTATAGCGAAAAGGCGGGAGGAACTTACAATGAGCAGTTCTTC. The V and J genes are TRBV5-1 and TRBJ2-1; 8 nucleotides agree with TRBD2. This CDR3 has 18 amino acids. Germline assignment: CDR1 SGHRS and CDR2 YFSETQ. J gave up 4 bases and V 3 bases, and 15 bases lay outside the gene matches.

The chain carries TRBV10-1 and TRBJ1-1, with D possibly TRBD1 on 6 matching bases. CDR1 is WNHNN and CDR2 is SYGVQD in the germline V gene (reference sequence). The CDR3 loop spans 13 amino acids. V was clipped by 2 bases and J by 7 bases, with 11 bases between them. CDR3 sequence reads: CASSEGGHLEAFF. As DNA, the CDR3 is TGCGCCAGCAGTGAGGGGGGACACCTTGAAGCTTTCTTT.

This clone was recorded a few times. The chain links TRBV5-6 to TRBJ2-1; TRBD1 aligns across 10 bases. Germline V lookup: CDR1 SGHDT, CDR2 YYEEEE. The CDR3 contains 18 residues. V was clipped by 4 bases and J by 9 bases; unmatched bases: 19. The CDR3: CASSPLYNRDRGTLEQFF. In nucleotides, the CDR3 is TGTGCCAGCAGCCCACTTTATAACCGGGACAGGGGTACCCTTGAGCAGTTCTTC.

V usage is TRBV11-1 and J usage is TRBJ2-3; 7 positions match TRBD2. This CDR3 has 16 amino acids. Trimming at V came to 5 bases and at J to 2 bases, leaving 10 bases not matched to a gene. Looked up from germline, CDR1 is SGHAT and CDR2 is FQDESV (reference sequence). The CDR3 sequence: CASSRLGGGFTDTQYF. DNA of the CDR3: TGTGCCAGCAGCCGCTTGGGGGGGGGTTTCACAGATACGCAGTATTTT.

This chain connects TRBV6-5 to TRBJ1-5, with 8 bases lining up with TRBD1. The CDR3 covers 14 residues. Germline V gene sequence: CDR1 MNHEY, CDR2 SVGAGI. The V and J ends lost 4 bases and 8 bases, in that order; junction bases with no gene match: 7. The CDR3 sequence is CASSFGQGMEPQHF. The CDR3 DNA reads TGTGCCAGCAGTTTCGGACAGGGTATGGAGCCCCAGCATTTT.

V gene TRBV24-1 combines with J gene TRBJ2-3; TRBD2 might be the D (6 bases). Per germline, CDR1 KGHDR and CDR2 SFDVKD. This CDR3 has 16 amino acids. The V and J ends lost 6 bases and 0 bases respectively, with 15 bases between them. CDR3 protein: CATSNRLAASTDTQYF. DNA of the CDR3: TGTGCCACCAGTAACAGGTTAGCGGCTAGCACAGATACGCAGTATTTT.

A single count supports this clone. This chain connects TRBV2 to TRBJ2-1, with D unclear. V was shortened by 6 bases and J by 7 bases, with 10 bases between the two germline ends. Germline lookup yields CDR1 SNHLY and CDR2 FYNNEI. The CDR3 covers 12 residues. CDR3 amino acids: CASRAEANEQFF. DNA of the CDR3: TGTGCCAGCAGGGCGGAAGCGAATGAGCAGTTCTTC.

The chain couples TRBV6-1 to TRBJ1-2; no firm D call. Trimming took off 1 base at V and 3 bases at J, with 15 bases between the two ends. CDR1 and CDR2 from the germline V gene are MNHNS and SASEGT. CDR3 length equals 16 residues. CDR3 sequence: CASSEGRRGLDYGYTF. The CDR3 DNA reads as TGTGCCAGCAGTGAAGGACGCCGAGGGCTGGACTATGGCTACACCTTC.

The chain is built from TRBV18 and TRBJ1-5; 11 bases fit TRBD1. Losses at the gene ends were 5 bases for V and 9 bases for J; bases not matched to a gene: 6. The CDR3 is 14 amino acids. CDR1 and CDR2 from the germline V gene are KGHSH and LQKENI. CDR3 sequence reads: CASSTGQGAMPQHF. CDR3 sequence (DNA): TGTGCCAGCTCAACCGGACAGGGGGCTATGCCCCAGCATTTT.